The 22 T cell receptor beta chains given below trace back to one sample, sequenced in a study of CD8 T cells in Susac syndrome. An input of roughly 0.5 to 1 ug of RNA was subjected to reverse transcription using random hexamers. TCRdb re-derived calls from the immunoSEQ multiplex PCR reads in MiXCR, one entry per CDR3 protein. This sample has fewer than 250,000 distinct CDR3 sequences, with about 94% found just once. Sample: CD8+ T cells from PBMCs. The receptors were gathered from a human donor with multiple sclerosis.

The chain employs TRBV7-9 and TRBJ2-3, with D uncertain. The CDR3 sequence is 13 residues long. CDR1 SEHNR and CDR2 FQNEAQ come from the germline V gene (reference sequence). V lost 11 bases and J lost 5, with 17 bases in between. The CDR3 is CAWVSERLDTQYF. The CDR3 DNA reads TGTGCCTGGGTGTCGGAGAGACTAGATACGCAGTATTTT.

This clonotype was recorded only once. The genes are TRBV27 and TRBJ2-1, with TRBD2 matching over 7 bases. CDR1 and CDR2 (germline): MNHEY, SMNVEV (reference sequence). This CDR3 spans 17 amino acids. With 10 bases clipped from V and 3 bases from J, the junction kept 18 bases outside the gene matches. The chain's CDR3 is CAKLGLGGGTLYNEQFF. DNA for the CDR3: TGTGCCAAACTAGGGCTCGGCGGGGGTACCCTCTACAATGAGCAGTTCTTC.

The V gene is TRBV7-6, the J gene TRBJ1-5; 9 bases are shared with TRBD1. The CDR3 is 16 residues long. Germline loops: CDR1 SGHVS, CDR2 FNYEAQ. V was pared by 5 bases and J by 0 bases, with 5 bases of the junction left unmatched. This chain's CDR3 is CASSRGTGNSNQPQHF. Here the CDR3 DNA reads TGTGCCAGCAGCCGAGGGACAGGGAATAGCAATCAGCCCCAGCATTTT.

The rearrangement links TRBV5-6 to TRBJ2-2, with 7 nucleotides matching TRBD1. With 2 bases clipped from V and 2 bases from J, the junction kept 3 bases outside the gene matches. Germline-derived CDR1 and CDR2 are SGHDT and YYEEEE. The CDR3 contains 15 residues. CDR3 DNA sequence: TGTGCCAGCAGCTTTGACAGGGAAAACACCGGGGAGCTGTTTTTT. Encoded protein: CASSFDRENTGELFF.

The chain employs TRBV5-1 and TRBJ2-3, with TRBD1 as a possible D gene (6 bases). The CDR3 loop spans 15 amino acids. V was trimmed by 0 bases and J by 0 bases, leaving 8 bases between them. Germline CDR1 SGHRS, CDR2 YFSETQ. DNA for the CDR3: TGCGCCAGCAGCTTGGTGGGGGCCAGCACAGATACGCAGTATTTT. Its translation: CASSLVGASTDTQYF.

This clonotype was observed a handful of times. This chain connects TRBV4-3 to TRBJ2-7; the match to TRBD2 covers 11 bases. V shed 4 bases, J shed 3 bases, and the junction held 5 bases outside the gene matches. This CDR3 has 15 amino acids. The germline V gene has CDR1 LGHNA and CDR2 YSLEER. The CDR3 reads CASSPGTSGFYEQYF. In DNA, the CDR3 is TGCGCCAGCAGCCCCGGGACTAGCGGATTCTACGAGCAGTACTTC.

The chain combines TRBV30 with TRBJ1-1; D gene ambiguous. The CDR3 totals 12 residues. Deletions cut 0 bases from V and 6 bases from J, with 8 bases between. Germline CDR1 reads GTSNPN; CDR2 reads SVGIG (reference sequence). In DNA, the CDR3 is TGTGCCTGGAGTGTACAGACACCTGAAGCTTTCTTT. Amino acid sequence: CAWSVQTPEAFF.

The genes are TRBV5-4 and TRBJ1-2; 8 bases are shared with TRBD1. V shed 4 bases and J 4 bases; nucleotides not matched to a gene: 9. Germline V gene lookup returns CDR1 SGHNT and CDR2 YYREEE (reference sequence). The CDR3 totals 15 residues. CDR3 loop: CASSVQGGMVYGYTF. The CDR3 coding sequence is TGTGCCAGCAGCGTACAGGGGGGAATGGTCTATGGCTACACCTTC. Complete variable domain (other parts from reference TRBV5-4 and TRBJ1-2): ETGVTQSPTHLIKTRGQQVTLRCSSQSGHNTVSWYQQALGQGPQFIFQYYREEENGRGNFPPRFSGLQFPNYSSELNVNALELDDSALYLCASSVQGGMVYGYTFGSGTRLTVV.

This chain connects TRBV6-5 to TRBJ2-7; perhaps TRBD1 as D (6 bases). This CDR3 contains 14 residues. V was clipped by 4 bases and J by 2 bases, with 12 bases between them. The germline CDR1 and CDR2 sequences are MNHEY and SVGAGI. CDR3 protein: CASSSRTETYEQYF. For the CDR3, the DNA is TGTGCCAGCAGTTCCAGGACAGAGACCTACGAGCAGTACTTC.

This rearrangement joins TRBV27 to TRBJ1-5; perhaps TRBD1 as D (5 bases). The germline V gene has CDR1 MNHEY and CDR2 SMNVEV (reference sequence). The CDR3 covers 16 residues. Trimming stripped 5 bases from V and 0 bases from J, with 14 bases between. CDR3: CASSPMGGYSNQPQHF. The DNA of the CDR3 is TGTGCCAGCAGTCCCATGGGGGGATATAGCAATCAGCCCCAGCATTTT.

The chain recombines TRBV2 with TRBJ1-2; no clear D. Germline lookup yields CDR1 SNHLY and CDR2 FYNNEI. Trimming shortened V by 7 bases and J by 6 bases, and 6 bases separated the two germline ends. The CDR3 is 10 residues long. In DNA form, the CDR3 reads TGTGCCAGCAATATGGATGGCTACACCTTC. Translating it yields CASNMDGYTF.

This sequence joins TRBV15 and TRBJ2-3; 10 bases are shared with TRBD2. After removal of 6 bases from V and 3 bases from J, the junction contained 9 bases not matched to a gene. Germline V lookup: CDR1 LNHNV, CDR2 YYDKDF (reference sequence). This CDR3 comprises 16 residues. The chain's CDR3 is CATSGVSSGRTDTQYF. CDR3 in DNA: TGTGCCACCAGTGGAGTTTCTAGCGGGAGAACAGATACGCAGTATTTT.

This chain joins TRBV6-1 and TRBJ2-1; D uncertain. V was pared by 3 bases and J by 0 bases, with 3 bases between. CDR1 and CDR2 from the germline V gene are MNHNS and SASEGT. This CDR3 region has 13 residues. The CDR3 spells CASSDDSYNEQFF. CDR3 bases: TGTGCCAGCAGTGATGACTCCTACAATGAGCAGTTCTTC.

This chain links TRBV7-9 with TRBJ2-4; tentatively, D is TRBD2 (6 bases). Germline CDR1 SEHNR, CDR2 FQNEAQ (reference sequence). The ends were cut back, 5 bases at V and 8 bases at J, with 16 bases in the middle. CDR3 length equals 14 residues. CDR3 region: CASSPGPGGDIQYF. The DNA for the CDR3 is TGTGCCAGCAGCCCAGGTCCCGGCGGGGACATTCAGTACTTC.

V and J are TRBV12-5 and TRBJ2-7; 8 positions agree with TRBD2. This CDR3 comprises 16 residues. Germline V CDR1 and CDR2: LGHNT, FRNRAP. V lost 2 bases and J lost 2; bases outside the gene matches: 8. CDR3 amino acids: CASGLSPTSGAYEQYF. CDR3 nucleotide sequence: TGTGCTAGTGGTTTGAGTCCCACTAGCGGCGCCTACGAGCAGTACTTC.

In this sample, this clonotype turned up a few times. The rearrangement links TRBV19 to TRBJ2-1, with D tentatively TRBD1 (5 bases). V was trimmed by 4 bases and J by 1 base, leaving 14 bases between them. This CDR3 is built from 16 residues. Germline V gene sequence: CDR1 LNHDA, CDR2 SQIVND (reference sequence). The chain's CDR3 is CASSTRPTVSYNEQFF. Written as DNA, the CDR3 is TGTGCCAGTAGTACTCGTCCGACAGTTTCCTACAATGAGCAGTTCTTC.

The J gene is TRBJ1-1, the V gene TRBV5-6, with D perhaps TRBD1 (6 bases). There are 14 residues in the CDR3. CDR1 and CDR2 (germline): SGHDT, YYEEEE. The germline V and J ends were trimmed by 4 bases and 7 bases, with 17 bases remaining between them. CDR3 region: CASSPTFRGLEAFF. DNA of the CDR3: TGTGCCAGCAGCCCCACCTTCCGGGGGCTTGAAGCTTTCTTT.

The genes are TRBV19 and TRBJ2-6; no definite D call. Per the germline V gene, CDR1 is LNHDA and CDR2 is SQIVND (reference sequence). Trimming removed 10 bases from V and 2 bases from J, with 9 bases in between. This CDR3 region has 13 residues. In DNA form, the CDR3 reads TGTGCCACCAGTAATGCTGGGGCCAACGTCCTGACTTTC. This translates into CATSNAGANVLTF.

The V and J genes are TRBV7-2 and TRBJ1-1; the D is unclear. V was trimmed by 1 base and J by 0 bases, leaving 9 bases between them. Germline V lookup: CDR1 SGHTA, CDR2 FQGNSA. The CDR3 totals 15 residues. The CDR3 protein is CASSLVWSLNTEAFF. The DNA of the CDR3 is TGTGCCAGCAGCTTAGTATGGTCCCTGAACACTGAAGCTTTCTTT.

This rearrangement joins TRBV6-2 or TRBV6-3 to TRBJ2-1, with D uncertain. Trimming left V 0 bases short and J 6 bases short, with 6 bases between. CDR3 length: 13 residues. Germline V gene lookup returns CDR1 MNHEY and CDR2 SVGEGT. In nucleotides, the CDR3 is TGTGCCAGCAGTTACTCTAGCCGCAATGAGCAGTTCTTC. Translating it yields CASSYSSRNEQFF.

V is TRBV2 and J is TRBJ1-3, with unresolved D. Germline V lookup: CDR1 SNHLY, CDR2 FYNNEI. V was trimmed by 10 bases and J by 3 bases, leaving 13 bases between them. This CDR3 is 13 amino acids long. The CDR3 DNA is TGTGCCAAGCACGTGAACAGTGGAAACACCATATATTTT. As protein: CAKHVNSGNTIYF.

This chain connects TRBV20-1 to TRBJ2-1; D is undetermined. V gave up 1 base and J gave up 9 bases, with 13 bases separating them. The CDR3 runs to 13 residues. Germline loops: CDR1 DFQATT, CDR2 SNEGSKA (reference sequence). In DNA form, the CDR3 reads TGCAGTGCTAGAGCTCCTCTAGTGTTTGAGCAGTTCTTC. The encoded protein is CSARAPLVFEQFF.